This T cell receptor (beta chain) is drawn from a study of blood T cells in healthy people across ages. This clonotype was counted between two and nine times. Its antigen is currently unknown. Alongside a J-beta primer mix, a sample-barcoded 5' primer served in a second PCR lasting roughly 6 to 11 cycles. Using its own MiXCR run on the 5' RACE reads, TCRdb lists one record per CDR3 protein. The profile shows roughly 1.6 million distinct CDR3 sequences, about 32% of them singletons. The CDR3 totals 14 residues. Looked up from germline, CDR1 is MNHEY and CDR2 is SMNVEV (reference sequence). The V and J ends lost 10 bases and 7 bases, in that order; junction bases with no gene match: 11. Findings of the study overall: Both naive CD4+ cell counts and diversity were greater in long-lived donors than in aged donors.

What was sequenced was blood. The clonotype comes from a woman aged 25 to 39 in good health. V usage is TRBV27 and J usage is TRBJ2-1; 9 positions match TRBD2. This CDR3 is CATRLAGAKNEQFF. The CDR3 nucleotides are TGTGCCACCCGATTAGCGGGAGCGAAGAATGAGCAGTTCTTC.